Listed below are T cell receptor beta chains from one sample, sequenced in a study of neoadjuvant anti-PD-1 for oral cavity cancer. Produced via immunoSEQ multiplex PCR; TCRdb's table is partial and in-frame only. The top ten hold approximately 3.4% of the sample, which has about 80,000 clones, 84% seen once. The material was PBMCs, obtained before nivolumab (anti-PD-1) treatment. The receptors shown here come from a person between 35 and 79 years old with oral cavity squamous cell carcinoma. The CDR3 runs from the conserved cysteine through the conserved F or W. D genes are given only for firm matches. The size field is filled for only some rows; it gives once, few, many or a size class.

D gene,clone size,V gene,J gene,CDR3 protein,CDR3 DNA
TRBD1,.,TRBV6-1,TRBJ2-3,CASSEPGQGGVTQYF,TGTGCCAGCAGTGAACCGGGACAGGGGGGTGTAACGCAGTATTTT
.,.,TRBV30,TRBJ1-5,CAWGGSSNQPQHF,TGTGCCTGGGGAGGTAGTAGCAATCAGCCCCAGCATTTT
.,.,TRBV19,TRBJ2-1,CASTARSYNEQFF,TGTGCCAGTACAGCCCGCTCCTACAATGAGCAGTTCTTC
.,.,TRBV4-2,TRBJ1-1,CASSQPGRNTEAFF,TGTGCCAGCAGCCAACCCGGAAGAAACACTGAAGCTTTCTTT
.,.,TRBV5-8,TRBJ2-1,CASSLAGAGSNEQFF,TGTGCCAGCAGCTTGGCGGGGGCGGGGAGCAATGAGCAGTTCTTC
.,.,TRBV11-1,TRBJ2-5,CASSLGSTGMLETQYF,TGTGCCAGCAGCCTGGGCTCCACAGGGATGCTGGAGACCCAGTACTTC
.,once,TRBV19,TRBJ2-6,CASSTMGVSGANVLTF,TGTGCCAGTAGTACAATGGGAGTCTCTGGGGCCAACGTCCTGACTTTC
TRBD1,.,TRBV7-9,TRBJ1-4,CASSPRTGNEKLFF,TGTGCCAGCAGCCCCCGGACAGGAAATGAAAAACTGTTTTTT
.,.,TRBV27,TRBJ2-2,CASSYYSYTGELFF,TGTGCCAGCAGTTATTATAGTTACACCGGGGAGCTGTTTTTT
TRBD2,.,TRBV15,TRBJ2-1,CATSTPTSGLFLGGQFF,TGTGCCACCAGCACCCCGACTAGCGGCCTATTTCTGGGCGGGCAGTTCTTC
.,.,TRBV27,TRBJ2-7,CASSPLVGYEQYF,TGTGCCAGCAGTCCACTAGTGGGTTACGAGCAGTACTTC
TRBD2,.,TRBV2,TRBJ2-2,CASKSSGSSGELFF,TGTGCCAGCAAGTCTAGCGGGAGTTCCGGGGAGCTGTTTTTT
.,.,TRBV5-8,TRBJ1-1,CASSHGQPNTEAFF,TGTGCCAGCAGCCACGGACAGCCAAACACTGAAGCTTTCTTT
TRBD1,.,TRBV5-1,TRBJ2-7,CASSLGTGVTYEQYF,TGCGCCAGCAGCTTGGGGACAGGCGTTACCTACGAGCAGTACTTC
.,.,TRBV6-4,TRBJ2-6,CASSDSIRHKSGANVLTF,TGTGCCAGCAGTGACTCGATACGACACAAGTCTGGGGCCAACGTCCTGACTTTC
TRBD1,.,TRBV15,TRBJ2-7,CATSRETGNYEQYF,TGTGCCACCAGCAGAGAGACAGGGAACTACGAGCAGTACTTC
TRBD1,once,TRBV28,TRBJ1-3,CASSRLGDSSGNTIYF,TGTGCCAGCAGCCGACTAGGGGACAGCTCTGGAAACACCATATATTTT
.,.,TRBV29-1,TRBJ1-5,CSVGGQGFNQPQHF,TGCAGCGTTGGGGGGCAGGGATTCAATCAGCCCCAGCATTTT
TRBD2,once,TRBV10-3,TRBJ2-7,CAIRASGTYEQYF,TGTGCCATCAGGGCTAGCGGGACCTACGAGCAGTACTTC
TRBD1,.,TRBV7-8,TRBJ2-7,CASSPHRDRDYEQYF,TGTGCCAGCAGCCCCCACCGGGACAGGGACTACGAGCAGTACTTC
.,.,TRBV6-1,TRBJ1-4,CASWGGAGEKLFF,TGTGCCAGCTGGGGGGGGGCTGGTGAAAAACTGTTTTTT
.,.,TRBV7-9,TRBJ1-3,CASSLDTSGNTIYF,TGTGCCAGCAGCTTGGACACCTCTGGAAACACCATATATTTT
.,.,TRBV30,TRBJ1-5,CAPTPDGFSNQPQHF,TGTGCCCCGACCCCCGACGGATTTAGCAATCAGCCCCAGCATTTT
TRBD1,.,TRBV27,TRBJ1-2,CASSLTPTGLGGYTF,TGTGCCAGCAGTTTAACCCCGACAGGGTTGGGGGGCTACACCTTC
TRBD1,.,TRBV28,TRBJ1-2,CASSGTGGHGYTF,TGTGCCAGCAGCGGCACAGGGGGCCATGGCTACACCTTC
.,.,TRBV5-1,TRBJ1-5,CASSLLGNQPQHF,TGCGCCAGCAGCTTGTTAGGCAATCAGCCCCAGCATTTT
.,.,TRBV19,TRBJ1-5,CASSAWDVYSNQPQHF,TGTGCCAGTAGTGCCTGGGACGTATATAGCAATCAGCCCCAGCATTTT
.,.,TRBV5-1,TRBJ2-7,CASSPLGSYEQYF,TGCGCCAGCAGCCCCCTTGGTAGCTACGAGCAGTACTTC
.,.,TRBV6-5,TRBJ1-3,CASSNPGGSGNTIYF,TGTGCCAGCAGTAACCCCGGGGGCTCTGGAAACACCATATATTTT
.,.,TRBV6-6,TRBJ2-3,CASSYGTDTQYF,TGTGCCAGCAGTTACGGGACAGATACGCAGTATTTT
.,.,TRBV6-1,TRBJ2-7,CASNRDSSYEQYF,TGTGCCAGCAATCGGGACTCCTCCTACGAGCAGTACTTC
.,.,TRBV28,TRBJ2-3,CASSSTGLSTDTQYF,TGTGCCAGCAGCTCTACCGGACTTAGCACAGATACGCAGTATTTT
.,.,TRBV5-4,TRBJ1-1,CASSTGTLTEAFF,TGTGCCAGCAGTACAGGGACCCTCACTGAAGCTTTCTTT
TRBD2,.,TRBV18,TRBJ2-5,CASSLGLAQETQYF,TGTGCCAGCTCACTAGGACTAGCGCAAGAGACCCAGTACTTC
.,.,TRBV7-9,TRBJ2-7,CASSAGATSYEQYF,TGTGCCAGCAGCGCGGGTGCGACCTCCTACGAGCAGTACTTC
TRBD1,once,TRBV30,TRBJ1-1,CAWSVLPGQEAFF,TGTGCCTGGAGTGTACTCCCGGGACAGGAAGCTTTCTTT
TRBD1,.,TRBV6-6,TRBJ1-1,CASSYSNRGPTEAFF,TGTGCCAGCAGTTACTCAAACAGGGGGCCCACTGAAGCTTTCTTT